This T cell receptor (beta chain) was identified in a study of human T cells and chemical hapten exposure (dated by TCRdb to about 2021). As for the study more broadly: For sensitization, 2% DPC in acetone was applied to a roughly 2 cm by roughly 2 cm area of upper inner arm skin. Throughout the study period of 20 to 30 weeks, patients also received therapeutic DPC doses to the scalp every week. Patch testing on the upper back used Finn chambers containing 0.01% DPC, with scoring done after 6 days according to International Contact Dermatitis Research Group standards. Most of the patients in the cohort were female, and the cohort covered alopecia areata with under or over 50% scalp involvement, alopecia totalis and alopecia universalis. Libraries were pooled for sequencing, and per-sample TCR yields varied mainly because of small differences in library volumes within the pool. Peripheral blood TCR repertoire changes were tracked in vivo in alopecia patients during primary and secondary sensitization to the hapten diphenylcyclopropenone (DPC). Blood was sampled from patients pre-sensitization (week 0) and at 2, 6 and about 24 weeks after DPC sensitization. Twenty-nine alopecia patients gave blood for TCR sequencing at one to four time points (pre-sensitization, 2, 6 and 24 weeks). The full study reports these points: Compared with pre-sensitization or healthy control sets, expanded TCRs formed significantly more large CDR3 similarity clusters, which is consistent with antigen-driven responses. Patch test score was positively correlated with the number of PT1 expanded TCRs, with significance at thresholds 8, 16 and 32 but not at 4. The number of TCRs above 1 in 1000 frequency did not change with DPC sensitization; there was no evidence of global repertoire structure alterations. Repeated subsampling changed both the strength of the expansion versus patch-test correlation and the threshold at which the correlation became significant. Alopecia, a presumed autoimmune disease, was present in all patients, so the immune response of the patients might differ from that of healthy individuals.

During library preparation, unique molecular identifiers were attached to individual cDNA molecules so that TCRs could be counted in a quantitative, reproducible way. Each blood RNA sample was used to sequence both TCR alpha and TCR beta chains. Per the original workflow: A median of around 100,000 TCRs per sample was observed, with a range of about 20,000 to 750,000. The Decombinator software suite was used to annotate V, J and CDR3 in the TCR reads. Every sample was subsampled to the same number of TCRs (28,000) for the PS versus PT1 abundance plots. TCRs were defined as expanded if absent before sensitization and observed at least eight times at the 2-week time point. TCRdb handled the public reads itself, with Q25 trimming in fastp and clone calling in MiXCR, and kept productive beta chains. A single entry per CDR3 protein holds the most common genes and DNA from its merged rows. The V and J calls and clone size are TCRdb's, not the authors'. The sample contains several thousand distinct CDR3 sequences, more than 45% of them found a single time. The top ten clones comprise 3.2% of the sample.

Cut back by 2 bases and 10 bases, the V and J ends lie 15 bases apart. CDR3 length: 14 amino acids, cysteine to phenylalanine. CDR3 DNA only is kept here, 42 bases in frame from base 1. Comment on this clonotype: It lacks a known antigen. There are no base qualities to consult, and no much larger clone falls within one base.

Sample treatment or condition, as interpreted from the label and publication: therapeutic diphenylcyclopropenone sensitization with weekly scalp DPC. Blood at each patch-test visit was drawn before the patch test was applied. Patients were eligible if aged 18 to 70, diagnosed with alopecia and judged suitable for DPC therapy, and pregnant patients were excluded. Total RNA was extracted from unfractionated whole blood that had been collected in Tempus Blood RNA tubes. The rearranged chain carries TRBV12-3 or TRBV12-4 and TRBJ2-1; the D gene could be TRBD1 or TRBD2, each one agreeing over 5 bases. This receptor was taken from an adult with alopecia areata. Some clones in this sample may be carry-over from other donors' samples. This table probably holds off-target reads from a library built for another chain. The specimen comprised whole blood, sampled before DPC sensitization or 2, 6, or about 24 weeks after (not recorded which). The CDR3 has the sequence CASSLQGAQREQFF. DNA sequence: TGTGCCAGCAGTTTACAGGGAGCGCAAAGGGAGCAGTTCTTC.